This TCR beta chain was sequenced in a study of cytomegalovirus exposure and HLA in healthy donors. Looked up from germline, CDR1 is LNHDA and CDR2 is SQIVND (reference sequence). The CDR3 spans 13 residues. Unmatched junction bases numbered 9, after V lost 8 bases and J lost 7 bases. PCR used 60 Vbeta primers and 13 Jbeta primers. Profiling relied on immunoSEQ multiplex PCR, and the TCRdb table lists in-frame clones only, not all of them. The profile shows 200,000 or so clones, roughly four fifths of them singletons. The rearrangement uses TRBV19 and TRBJ2-7; 9 nucleotides line up with TRBD2. The sequence was obtained from a woman under 40 in good health and CMV-seropositive. Specimen: PBMCs. The CDR3 DNA is TGTGCCAGTGCCGGGACTAGCTCGGTGGAGCAGTACTTC. Its protein product is CASAGTSSVEQYF.